The text below deals with one T cell receptor (beta chain). What it binds is unknown. MiXCR was run by TCRdb on the 5' RACE reads, yielding one entry per CDR3 protein. The sample records 110,000 to 150,000 distinct CDR3 sequences, 20% to 25% being singletons. This sample is part of a study of T-cell memory formation after mild COVID-19. Findings and caveats of the study: Clonal second-wave expansions that peaked on day 37 had unconfirmed SARS-CoV-2 specificity. Pre-infection memory showed some responding clones, and this suggested that cross-reactive memory joined.

CDR1 and CDR2 (germline): PRHDT, FYEKMQ (reference sequence). The CDR3 runs 16 residues. Losses at the gene ends were 4 bases for V and 4 bases for J; bases not matched to a gene: 7. The source of this sequence is an adult woman who had mild COVID-19 (a few samples of this study predate the infection). Cell type and time point are not known. Sequenced sample: PBMCs or a T cell subset sorted from them (not recorded which). The rearrangement uses TRBV13 and TRBJ2-1, with 10 bases fitting TRBD2. CDR3 loop: CASSYQRTSGYNEQFF. CDR3 coding DNA: TGTGCCAGCAGCTACCAACGGACTAGCGGTTACAATGAGCAGTTCTTC.